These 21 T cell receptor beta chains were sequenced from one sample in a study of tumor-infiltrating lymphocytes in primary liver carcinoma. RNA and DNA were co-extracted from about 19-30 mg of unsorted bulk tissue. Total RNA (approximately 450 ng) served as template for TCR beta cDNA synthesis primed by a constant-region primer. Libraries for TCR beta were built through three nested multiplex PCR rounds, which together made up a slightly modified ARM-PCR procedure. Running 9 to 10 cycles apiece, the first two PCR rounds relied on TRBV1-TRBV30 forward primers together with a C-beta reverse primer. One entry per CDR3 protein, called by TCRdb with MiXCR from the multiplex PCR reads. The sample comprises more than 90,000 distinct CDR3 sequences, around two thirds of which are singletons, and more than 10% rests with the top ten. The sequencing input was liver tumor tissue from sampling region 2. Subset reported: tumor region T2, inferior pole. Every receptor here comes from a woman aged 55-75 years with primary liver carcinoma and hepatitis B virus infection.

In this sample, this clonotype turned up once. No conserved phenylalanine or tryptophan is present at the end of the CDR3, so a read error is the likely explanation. CDR3 loop: CASSQGDGLARSYEQYM. The CDR3 DNA follows: TGTGCCAGCAGCCAAGGGGATGGACTAGCGCGTTCCTACGAGCAGTACATG. The chain has TRBV4-2 and TRBJ2-7; 9 bases agree with TRBD2. The germline V gene has CDR1 LGHNA and CDR2 YNFKEQ. V shed 1 base, J shed 1 base, and the junction held 8 bases outside the gene matches. This CDR3 has 17 residues.

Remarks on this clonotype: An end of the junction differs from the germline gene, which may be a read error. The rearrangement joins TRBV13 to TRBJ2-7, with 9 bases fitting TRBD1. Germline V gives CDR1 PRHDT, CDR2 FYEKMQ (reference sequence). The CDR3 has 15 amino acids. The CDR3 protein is CASNPGTGSSYEQYF. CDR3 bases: TGTGCCAGCAACCCCGGGACAGGGAGCTCCTACGAGCAATACTTC.

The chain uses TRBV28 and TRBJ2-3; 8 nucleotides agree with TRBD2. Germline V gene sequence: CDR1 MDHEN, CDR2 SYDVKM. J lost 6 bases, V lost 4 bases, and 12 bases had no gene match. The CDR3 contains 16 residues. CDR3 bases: TGTGCCAGCAGTTCCACGAGGACTAGCAGAAGGGATACGCAGTATTTT. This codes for CASSSTRTSRRDTQYF.

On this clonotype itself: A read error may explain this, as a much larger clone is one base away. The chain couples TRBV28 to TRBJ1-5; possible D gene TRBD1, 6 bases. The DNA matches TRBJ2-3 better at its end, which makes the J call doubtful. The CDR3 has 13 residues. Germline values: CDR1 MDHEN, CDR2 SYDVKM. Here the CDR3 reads CASRTGFNQPQYF. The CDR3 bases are TGTGCCAGCAGAACAGGGTTTAATCAGCCCCAGTATTTT.

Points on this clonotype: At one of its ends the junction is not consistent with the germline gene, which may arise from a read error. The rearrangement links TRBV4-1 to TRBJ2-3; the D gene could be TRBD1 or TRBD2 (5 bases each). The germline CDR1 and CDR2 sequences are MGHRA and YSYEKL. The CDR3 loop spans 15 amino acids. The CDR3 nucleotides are TGCGCCAGCAGCCAAGAGGTCGGGGCTCGGGATATGCAGTATTTT. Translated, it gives CASSQEVGARDMQYF.

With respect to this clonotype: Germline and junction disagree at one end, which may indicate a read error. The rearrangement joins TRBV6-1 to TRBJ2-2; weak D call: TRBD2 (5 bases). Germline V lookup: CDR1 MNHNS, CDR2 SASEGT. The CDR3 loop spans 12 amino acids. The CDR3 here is CAYSRLTGEPFF. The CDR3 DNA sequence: TGTGCCTACTCTAGGCTCACCGGGGAGCCGTTTTTT.

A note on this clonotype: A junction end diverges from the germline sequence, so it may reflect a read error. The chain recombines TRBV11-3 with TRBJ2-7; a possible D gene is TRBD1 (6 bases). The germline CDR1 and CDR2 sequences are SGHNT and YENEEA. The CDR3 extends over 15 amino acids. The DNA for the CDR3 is TGTGACAGCAGCCCCGGGACACGGGACAACTACGAGCAGTACTTC. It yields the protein CDSSPGTRDNYEQYF.

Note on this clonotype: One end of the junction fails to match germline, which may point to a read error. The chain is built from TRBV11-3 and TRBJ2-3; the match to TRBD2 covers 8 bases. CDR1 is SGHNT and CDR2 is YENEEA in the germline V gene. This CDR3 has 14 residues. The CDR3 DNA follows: TGTGCCAGCAACTTTCGGACTAGCACAAATACGCAATATTTT. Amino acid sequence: CASNFRTSTNTQYF.

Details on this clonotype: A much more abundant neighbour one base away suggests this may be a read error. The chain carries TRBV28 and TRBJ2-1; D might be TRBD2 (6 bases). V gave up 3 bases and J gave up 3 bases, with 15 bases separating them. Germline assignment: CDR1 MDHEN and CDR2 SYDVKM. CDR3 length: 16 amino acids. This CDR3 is CASSFAGTPLYNEQFF. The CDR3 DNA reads TGTGCCAGCAGTTTCGCCGGGACTCCACTCTACAATGAGCAGTTCTTC.

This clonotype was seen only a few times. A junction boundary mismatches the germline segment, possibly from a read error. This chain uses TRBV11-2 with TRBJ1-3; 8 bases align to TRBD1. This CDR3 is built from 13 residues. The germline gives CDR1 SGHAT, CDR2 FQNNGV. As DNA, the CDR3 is TGTACCAGCAGAAGGACAGGGTTGAGCACCATATATTTT. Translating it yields CTSRRTGLSTIYF. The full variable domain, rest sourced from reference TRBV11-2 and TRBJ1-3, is EAGVAQSPRYKIIEKRQSVAFWCNPISGHATLYWYQQILGQGPKLLIQFQNNGVVDDSQLPKDRFSAERLKGVDSTLKIQPAKLEDSAVYLCTSRRTGLSTIYFGEGSWLTVV.

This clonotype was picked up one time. The CDR3 DNA follows: TGTGCCATCAACAAGAGCGGGAGTGGAGAGACCCAGTACTTC. Translating gives CAINKSGSGETQYF. This sequence joins TRBV6-1 and TRBJ2-5; 8 bases fit TRBD2. Germline V CDR1 and CDR2: MNHNS, SASEGT. The junction had 11 bases not matched to a gene; V was cut back by 10 bases and J by 4 bases. The CDR3 totals 14 residues.

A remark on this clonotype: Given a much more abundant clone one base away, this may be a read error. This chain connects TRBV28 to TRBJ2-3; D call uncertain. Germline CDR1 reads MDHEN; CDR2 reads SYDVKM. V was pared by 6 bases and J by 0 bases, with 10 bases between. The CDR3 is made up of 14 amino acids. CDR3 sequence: CASRHGISTDTQYF. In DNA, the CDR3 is TGTGCCAGCAGACACGGTATTAGCACAGATACGCAGTATTTT.

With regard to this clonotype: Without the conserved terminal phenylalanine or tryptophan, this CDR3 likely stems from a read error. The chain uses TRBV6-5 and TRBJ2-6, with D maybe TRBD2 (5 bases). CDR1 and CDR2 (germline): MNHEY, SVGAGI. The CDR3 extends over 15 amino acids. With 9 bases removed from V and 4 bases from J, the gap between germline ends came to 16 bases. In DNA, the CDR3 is TGTGCCAGTAGCAGCGGAGAGACGGGGGCCAACGTCCTGACTCTC. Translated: CASSSGETGANVLTL.

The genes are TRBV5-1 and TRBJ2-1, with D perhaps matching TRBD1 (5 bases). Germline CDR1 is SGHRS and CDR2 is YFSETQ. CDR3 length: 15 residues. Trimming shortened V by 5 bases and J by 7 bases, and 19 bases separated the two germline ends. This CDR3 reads CASRTETESYNEQFF. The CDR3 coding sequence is TGCGCCAGCAGGACAGAGACTGAGTCGTATAATGAGCAGTTCTTC. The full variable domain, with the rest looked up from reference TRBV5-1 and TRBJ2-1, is KAGVTQTPRYLIKTRGQQVTLSCSPISGHRSVSWYQQTPGQGLQFLFEYFSETQRNKGNFPGRFSGRQFSNSRSEMNVSTLELGDSALYLCASRTETESYNEQFFGPGTRLTVL.

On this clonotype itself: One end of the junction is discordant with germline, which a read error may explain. CDR3 in amino acids: CASALTPTGNKQFF. The CDR3 DNA is TGTGCCAGCGCCCTGACCCCCACCGGCAATAAGCAGTTCTTC. This chain joins TRBV11-2 and TRBJ2-1; no clear D gene. CDR1 and CDR2 from the germline V gene are SGHAT and FQNNGV. The CDR3 sequence is 14 residues long.

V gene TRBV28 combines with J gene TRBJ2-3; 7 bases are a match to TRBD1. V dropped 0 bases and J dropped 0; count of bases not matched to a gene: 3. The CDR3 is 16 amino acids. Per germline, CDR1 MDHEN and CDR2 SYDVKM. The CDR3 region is CASSLWQGESTDTQYF. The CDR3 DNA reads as TGTGCCAGCAGTTTATGGCAGGGGGAGAGCACAGATACGCAGTATTTT.

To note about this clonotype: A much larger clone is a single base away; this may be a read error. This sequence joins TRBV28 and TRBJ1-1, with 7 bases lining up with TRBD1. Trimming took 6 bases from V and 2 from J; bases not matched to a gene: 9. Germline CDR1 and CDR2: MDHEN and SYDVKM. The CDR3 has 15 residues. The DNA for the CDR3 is TGTGCCAGCAGCCACACGGGGACAGTTAACACTGAAGCTTTCTTT. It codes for CASSHTGTVNTEAFF.

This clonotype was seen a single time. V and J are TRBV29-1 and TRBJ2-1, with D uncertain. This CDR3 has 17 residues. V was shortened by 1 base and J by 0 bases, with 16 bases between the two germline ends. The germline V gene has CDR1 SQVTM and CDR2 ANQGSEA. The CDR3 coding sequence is TGCAGCGTTGAAGTCCCTAACGGAAGATCCTCCTACAATGAGCAGTTCTTC. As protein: CSVEVPNGRSSYNEQFF.

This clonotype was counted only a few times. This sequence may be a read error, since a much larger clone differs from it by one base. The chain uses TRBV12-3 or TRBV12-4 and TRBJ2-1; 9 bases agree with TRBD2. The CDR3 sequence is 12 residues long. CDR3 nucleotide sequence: TGTGCCAGCAGTTCCCGGACTAGCGCCGGGCTCTTC. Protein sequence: CASSSRTSAGLF.

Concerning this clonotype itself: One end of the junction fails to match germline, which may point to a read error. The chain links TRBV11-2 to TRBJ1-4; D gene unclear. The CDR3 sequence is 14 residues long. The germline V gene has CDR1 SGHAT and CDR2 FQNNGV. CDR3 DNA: TGTGCCAGCAGTTTCCGGAACAAGGGTGAAAAACTGTCTTTT. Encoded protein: CASSFRNKGEKLSF.

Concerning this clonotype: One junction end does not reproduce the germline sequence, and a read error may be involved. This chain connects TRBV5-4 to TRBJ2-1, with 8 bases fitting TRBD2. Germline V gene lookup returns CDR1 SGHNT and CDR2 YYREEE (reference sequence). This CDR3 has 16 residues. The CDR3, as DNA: TGTGCCAACAGCTATGCCGGGACTAGGTCCTACAATGAGCAGTTCTTC. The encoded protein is CANSYAGTRSYNEQFF.